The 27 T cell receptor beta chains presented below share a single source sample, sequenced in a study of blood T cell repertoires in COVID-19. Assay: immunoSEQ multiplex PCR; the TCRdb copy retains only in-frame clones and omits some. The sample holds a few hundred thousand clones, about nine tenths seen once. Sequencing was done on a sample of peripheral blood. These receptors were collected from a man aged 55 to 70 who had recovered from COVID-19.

DNA for the CDR3: TGTGCCAGCAGCCTTAGGACAGGGCCCCAGTACTTC. It encodes CASSLRTGPQYF. The chain is built from TRBV7-2 and TRBJ2-5, with 8 bases lining up with TRBD1. Losses at the gene ends were 5 bases for V and 9 bases for J; bases not matched to a gene: 5. The CDR3 runs to 12 residues. The germline V gene encodes CDR1 SGHTA and CDR2 FQGNSA.

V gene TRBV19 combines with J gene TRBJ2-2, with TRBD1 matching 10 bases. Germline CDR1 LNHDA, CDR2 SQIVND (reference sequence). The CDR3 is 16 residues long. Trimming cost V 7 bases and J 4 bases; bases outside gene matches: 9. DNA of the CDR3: TGTGCCAGTAAAATCCTCGGACAGGGGGTCACCGGGGAGCTGTTTTTT. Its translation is CASKILGQGVTGELFF. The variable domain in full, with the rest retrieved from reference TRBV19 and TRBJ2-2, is DGGITQSPKYLFRKEGQNVTLSCEQNLNHDAMYWYRQDPGQGLRLIYYSQIVNDFQKGDIAEGYSVSREKKESFPLTVTSAQKNPTAFYLCASKILGQGVTGELFFGEGSRLTVL.

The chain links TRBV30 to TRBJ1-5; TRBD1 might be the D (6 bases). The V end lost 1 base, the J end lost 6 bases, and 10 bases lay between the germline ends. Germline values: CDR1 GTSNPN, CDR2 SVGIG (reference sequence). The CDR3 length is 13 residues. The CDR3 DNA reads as TGTGCCTGGAGTGACCAACAGGGTCAGCCCCAGCATTTT. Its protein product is CAWSDQQGQPQHF. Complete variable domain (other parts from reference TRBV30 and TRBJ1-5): SQTIHQWPATLVQPVGSPLSLECTVEGTSNPNLYWYRQAAGRGLQLLFYSVGIGQISSEVPQNLSASRPQDRQFILSSKKLLLSDSGFYLCAWSDQQGQPQHFGDGTRLSIL.

The CDR3 sequence is CASSYPAGARTEAFF. CDR3 nucleotides: TGTGCCAGCAGTTACCCGGCGGGTGCGCGGACTGAAGCTTTCTTT. This chain uses TRBV6-2 or TRBV6-3 with TRBJ1-1; the D is unclear. This CDR3 spans 15 amino acids. Germline V gene data show CDR1 as MNHEY and CDR2 as SVGEGT. Trimming cost V 2 bases and J 5 bases, with 15 bases left between them.

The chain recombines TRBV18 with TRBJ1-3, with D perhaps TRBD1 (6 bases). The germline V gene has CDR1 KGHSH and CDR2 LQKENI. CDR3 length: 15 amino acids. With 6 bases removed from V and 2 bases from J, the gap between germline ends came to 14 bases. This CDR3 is CASSLLEGAGNTIYF. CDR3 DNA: TGTGCCAGCTCGCTCCTTGAGGGGGCTGGAAACACCATATATTTT.

CDR3 nucleotide sequence: TGTGCCATCAGTACAGAGGACGATGGAGGGTACGAGCAGTACTTC. This codes for CAISTEDDGGYEQYF. The chain joins TRBV10-3 to TRBJ2-7, with D tentatively TRBD2 (6 bases). The V gene's germline CDR1 is ENHRY and CDR2 SYGVKD. Trimming took off 5 bases at V and 4 bases at J, with 18 bases between the two ends. This CDR3 comprises 15 residues.

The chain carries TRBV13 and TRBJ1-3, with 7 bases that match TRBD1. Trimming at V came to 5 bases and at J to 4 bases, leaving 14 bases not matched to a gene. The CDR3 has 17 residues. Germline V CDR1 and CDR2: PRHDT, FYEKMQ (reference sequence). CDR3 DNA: TGTGCCAGCAGCCTGCTACAGGGGAGGTTGGCGGGAAACACCATATATTTT. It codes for CASSLLQGRLAGNTIYF. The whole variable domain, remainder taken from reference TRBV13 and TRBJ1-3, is AAGVIQSPRHLIKEKRETATLKCYPIPRHDTVYWYQQGPGQDPQFLISFYEKMQSDKGSIPDRFSAQQFSDYHSELNMSSLELGDSALYFCASSLLQGRLAGNTIYFGEGSWLTVV.

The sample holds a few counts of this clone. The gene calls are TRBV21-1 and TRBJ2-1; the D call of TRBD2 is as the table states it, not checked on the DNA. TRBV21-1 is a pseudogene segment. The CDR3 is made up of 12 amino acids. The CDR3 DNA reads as TGTGCCAGCAGCCACCTAGCGGGTTGGCAGTTCTTC. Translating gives CASSHLAGWQFF.

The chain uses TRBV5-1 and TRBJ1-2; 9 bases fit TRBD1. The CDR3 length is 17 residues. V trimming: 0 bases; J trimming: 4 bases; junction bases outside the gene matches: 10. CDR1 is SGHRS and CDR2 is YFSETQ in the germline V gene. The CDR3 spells CASSLDPRTGEGYGYTF. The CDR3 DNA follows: TGCGCCAGCAGCTTGGACCCCCGGACAGGGGAGGGCTATGGCTACACCTTC.

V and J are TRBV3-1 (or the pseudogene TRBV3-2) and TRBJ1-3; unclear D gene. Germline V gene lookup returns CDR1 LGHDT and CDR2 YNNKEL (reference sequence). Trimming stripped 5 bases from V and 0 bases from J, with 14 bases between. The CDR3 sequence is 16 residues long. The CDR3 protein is CASSTPRASSGNTIYF. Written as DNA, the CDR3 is TGTGCCAGCAGCACACCAAGAGCTAGCTCTGGAAACACCATATATTTT.

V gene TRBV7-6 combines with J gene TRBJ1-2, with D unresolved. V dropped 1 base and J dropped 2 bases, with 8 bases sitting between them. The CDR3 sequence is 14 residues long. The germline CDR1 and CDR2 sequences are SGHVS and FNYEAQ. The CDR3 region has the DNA TGTGCCAGCAGCTTAGAGCCCGGGAACTATGGCTACACCTTC. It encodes CASSLEPGNYGYTF.

In nucleotides, the CDR3 is TGTGCCAGCAGCTTGGGTGGGACAGCTACCTACGAGCAGTACTTC. Amino acids: CASSLGGTATYEQYF. This rearrangement joins TRBV5-6 to TRBJ2-7; 7 nucleotides agree with TRBD1. Germline values: CDR1 SGHDT, CDR2 YYEEEE. The CDR3 has 15 residues. The V segment lost 0 bases and the J segment 2 bases; nucleotides outside the gene matches: 5.

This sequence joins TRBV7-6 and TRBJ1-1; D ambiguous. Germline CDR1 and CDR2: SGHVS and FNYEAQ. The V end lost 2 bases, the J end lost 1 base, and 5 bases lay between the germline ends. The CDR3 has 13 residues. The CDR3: CASSLRENTEAFF. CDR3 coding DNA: TGTGCCAGCAGCTTACGGGAGAACACTGAAGCTTTCTTT.

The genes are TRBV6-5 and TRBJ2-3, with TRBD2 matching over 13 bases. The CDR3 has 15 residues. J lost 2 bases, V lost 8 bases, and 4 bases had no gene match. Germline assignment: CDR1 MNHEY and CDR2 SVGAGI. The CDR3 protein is CASALAGGPTDTQYF. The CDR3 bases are TGTGCCAGCGCACTAGCGGGGGGGCCCACAGATACGCAGTATTTT.

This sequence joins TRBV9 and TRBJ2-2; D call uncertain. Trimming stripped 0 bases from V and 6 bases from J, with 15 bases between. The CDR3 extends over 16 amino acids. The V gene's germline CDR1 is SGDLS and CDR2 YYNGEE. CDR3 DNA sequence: TGTGCCAGCAGCGTAGATGTCCCCTTAGCCGCCGGGGAGCTGTTTTTT. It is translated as CASSVDVPLAAGELFF.

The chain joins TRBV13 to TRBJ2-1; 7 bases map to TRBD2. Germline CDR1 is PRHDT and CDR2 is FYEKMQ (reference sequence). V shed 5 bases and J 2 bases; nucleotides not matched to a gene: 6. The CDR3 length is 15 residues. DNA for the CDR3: TGTGCCAGCAGCCCGTCGGGGGGAACCTACAATGAGCAGTTCTTC. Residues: CASSPSGGTYNEQFF.

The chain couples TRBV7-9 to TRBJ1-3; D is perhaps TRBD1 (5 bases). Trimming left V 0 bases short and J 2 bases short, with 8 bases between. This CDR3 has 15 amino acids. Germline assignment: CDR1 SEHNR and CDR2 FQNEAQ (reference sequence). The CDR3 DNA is TGTGCCAGCAGCTTAGCCAGGGAGGCTGGAAACACCATATATTTT. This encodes CASSLAREAGNTIYF.

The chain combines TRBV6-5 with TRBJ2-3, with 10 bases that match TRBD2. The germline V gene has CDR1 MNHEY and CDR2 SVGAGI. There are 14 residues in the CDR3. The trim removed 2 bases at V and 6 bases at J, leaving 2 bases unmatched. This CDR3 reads CASSYGGLADTQYF. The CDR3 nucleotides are TGTGCCAGCAGTTACGGGGGACTAGCGGATACGCAGTATTTT.

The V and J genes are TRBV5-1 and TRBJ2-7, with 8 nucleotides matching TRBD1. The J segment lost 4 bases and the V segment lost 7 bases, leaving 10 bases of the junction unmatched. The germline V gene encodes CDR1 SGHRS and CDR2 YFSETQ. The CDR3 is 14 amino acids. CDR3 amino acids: CASGQGGFGYEQYF. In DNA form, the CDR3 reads TGCGCCAGCGGACAGGGCGGCTTTGGTTACGAGCAGTACTTC.

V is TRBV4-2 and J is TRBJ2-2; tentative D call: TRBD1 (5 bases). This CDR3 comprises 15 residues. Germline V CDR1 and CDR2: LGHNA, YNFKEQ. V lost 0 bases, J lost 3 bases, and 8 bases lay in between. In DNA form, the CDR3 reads TGTGCCAGCAGCCAAGACAGGGTATACACCGGGGAGCTGTTTTTT. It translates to CASSQDRVYTGELFF.

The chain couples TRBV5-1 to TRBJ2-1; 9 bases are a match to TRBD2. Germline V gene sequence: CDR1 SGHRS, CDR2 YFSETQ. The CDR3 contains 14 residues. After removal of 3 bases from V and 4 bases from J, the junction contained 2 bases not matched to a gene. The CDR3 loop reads CASSSSGVYNEQFF. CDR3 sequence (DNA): TGCGCCAGCAGCTCTAGCGGGGTATACAATGAGCAGTTCTTC.

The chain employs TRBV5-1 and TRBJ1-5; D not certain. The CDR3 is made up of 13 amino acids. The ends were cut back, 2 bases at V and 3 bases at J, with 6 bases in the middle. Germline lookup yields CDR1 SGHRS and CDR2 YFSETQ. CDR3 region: CASSFGNNQPQHF. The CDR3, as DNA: TGCGCCAGCAGCTTCGGGAACAATCAGCCCCAGCATTTT.

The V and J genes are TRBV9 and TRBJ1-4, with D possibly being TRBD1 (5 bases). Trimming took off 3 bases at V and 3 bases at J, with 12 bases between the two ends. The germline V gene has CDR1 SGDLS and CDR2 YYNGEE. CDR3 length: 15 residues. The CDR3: CASSASDSPNEKLFF. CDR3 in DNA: TGTGCCAGCAGCGCCTCCGACAGTCCTAATGAAAAACTGTTTTTT.

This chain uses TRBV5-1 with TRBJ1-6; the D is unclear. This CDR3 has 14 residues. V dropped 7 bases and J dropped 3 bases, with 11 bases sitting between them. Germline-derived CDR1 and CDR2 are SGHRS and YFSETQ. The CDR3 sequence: CASGEELYNSPLHF. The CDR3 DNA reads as TGCGCCAGCGGGGAGGAGCTCTATAATTCACCCCTCCACTTT.

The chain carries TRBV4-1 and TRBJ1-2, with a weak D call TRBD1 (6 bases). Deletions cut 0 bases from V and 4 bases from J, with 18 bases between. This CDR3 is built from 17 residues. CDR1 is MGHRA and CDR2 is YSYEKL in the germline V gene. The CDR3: CASSQDGKQGFGYGYTF. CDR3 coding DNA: TGCGCCAGCAGCCAAGATGGGAAACAGGGATTTGGCTATGGCTACACCTTC.

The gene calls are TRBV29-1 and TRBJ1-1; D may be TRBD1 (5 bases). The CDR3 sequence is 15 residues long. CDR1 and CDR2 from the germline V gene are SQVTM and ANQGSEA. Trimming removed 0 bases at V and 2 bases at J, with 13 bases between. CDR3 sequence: CSVEEGGRANTEAFF. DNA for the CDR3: TGCAGCGTTGAAGAGGGAGGCAGGGCAAACACTGAAGCTTTCTTT.

The CDR3: CASSYSGQGAYEQYF. The CDR3 bases are TGTGCCAGCAGCTACTCGGGGCAGGGGGCCTACGAGCAGTACTTC. The chain carries TRBV7-2 and TRBJ2-7; 7 nucleotides agree with TRBD1. Germline V CDR1 and CDR2: SGHTA, FQGNSA. This CDR3 spans 15 amino acids. V trimming: 4 bases; J trimming: 2 bases; junction bases outside the gene matches: 8.